This T cell receptor beta chain was profiled in a study of T cells in Graves' hyperthyroidism and ophthalmopathy. Only one count was recorded for this clonotype. Possible read error: a much larger clone is one base away. There were TCR beta CDR3 regions amplified from RNA transcripts. Initially, a first-round RT-PCR of the TCR CDR3 employed the HTBI primer set. TCRdb reprocessed the multiplex PCR reads via MiXCR and lists one record per CDR3 protein. The sample includes about 320,000 distinct CDR3 sequences, 16% seen only once; the top ten take 33%. Germline CDR1 reads MNHEY; CDR2 reads SMNVEV (reference sequence). The CDR3 sequence is 15 residues long. The V end was cut by 6 bases, the J end by 2 bases, with 14 bases between.

The sequence derives from a young man with Graves' hyperthyroidism. Source material: blood. V gene TRBV27 combines with J gene TRBJ2-1, with D possibly matching TRBD2 (7 bases). The CDR3 region has the DNA TGTGCCAGCAGCCCTGGGGGGGCCCCCTACAATGAGCAGTTCTTC. Residues: CASSPGGAPYNEQFF.